The next 30 T cell receptor beta chains were all read from a single sample in a study of blood T cells in healthy people across ages. A second PCR, run for about 6 to 11 cycles, used a sample-barcoded 5' primer plus a J-beta primer mix. TCRdb redid the calling of the 5' RACE reads with MiXCR, one entry per CDR3 protein. Of 1.4 million or so distinct CDR3 sequences in the sample, 35% to 45% were seen once. What was sequenced was blood. The receptors come from a woman under 30 in good health.

The chain employs TRBV9 and TRBJ2-1; the D is unclear. This CDR3 is built from 16 residues. Germline values: CDR1 SGDLS, CDR2 YYNGEE. Trimming took off 0 bases at V and 0 bases at J, with 10 bases between the two ends. This chain's CDR3 is CASSVVGSSSYNEQFF. CDR3 nucleotides: TGTGCCAGCAGCGTAGTAGGCTCGAGCTCCTACAATGAGCAGTTCTTC.

This clonotype appeared a few times. The chain carries TRBV5-1 and TRBJ1-1, with D tentatively TRBD1 (6 bases). The CDR3 runs 13 residues. The V end was cut by 7 bases, the J end by 5 bases, with 15 bases between. CDR1 and CDR2 (germline): SGHRS, YFSETQ. CDR3 nucleotide sequence: TGCGCCAGCGGCAACAGGGAAGGGACTGAAGCTTTCTTT. Its protein is CASGNREGTEAFF.

The chain carries TRBV24-1 and TRBJ2-2; D gene ambiguous. The CDR3 extends over 15 amino acids. Germline-derived CDR1 and CDR2 are KGHDR and SFDVKD. V dropped 4 bases and J dropped 2 bases, with 10 bases sitting between them. The CDR3 coding sequence is TGTGCCACCAGTGACCTGACACCTAACACCGGGGAGCTGTTTTTT. Amino acids: CATSDLTPNTGELFF.

The sample holds a few counts of this clonotype. The gene calls are TRBV10-3 and TRBJ1-6; D gene uncertain. The germline V gene encodes CDR1 ENHRY and CDR2 SYGVKD. The length of the CDR3 is 19 residues. Deletions cut 4 bases from V and 0 bases from J, with 19 bases between. In DNA, the CDR3 is TGTGCCATCAGTGGCCCGGCTGGGCAAAGGAGCTCCTATAATTCACCCCTCCACTTT. Residues: CAISGPAGQRSSYNSPLHF.

The genes are TRBV14 and TRBJ1-1, with D maybe TRBD1 (6 bases). Trimming took off 6 bases at V and 3 bases at J, with 11 bases between the two ends. This CDR3 comprises 13 residues. Germline V lookup: CDR1 SGHDN, CDR2 FVKESK. The chain's CDR3 is CASSMQGYTEAFF. The CDR3 nucleotides read TGTGCCAGCAGTATGCAGGGGTACACTGAAGCTTTCTTT.

The sample holds a few counts of this clonotype. The V gene is TRBV25-1, the J gene TRBJ1-2, with unresolved D. There are 13 residues in the CDR3. V lost 4 bases and J 8 bases, leaving 14 bases between the germline ends. Germline V gene lookup returns CDR1 MGHDK and CDR2 SYGVNS. The CDR3 coding sequence is TGTGCCAGCAGTGCCAACCTTCTTGGGGGCTACACCTTC. This codes for CASSANLLGGYTF.

This clonotype was counted a few times. The V gene is TRBV12-3 or TRBV12-4, the J gene TRBJ2-1, with 8 bases identical to TRBD2. This CDR3 spans 14 amino acids. The ends lost 7 bases at V and 3 bases at J; junction bases unmatched: 5. CDR3 region: CASTPGLDYNEQFF. For the CDR3, the DNA is TGTGCCAGCACCCCGGGACTAGACTACAATGAGCAGTTCTTC.

The chain is built from TRBV10-3 and TRBJ2-1; 8 bases agree with TRBD2. Trimming at V came to 2 bases and at J to 6 bases, leaving 3 bases not matched to a gene. The CDR3 runs 14 residues. The V gene's germline CDR1 is ENHRY and CDR2 SYGVKD. The CDR3 DNA follows: TGTGCCATCAGTGAGGCGGGAGGATTCAATGAGCAGTTCTTC. Its protein is CAISEAGGFNEQFF.

The V call is TRBV7-9, the J call TRBJ1-6; the match to TRBD1 covers 7 bases. CDR3 length: 16 amino acids. V dropped 5 bases and J dropped 7; count of bases not matched to a gene: 11. Germline loops: CDR1 SEHNR, CDR2 FQNEAQ (reference sequence). As DNA, the CDR3 is TGTGCCAGCAGCGGAACGATCGGGACAGCCAATTCACCCCTCCACTTT. Its protein is CASSGTIGTANSPLHF.

This clonotype came up a few times. This chain joins TRBV6-2 or TRBV6-3 and TRBJ2-5, with a weak D call TRBD2 (5 bases). The CDR3 contains 14 residues. Trimming pared 7 bases from V and 11 bases from J, leaving 23 bases between. The germline gives CDR1 MNHEY, CDR2 SVGEGT. Here the CDR3 reads CASTLASPYNEQYF. The CDR3 DNA sequence: TGTGCCAGCACGTTAGCGTCCCCCTACAATGAGCAGTACTTC.

The CDR3 loop reads CASSYLVTNEKLFF. CDR3 bases: TGTGCCAGCAGTTACCTGGTCACTAATGAAAAACTGTTTTTT. The rearrangement joins TRBV6-6 to TRBJ1-4, with D hard to call. The CDR3 spans 14 residues. The germline CDR1 and CDR2 sequences are MNHNY and SVGAGI (reference sequence). Trimming took 2 bases from V and 2 from J, leaving 6 bases between them.

The chain carries TRBV11-3 and TRBJ2-1; TRBD2 might be the D (5 bases). The CDR3 covers 11 residues. Deletions cut 5 bases from V and 7 bases from J, with 6 bases between. From germline, CDR1 is SGHNT and CDR2 YENEEA. The CDR3 loop reads CASSGRNEQFF. The CDR3 DNA is TGTGCCAGCAGCGGGAGAAATGAGCAGTTCTTC.

This chain uses TRBV6-2 or TRBV6-3 with TRBJ1-1, with D hard to call. CDR1 is MNHEY and CDR2 is SVGEGT in the germline V gene. With 6 bases removed from V and 0 bases from J, the gap between germline ends came to 11 bases. The CDR3 loop spans 14 amino acids. CDR3 nucleotide sequence: TGTGCCAGCAGGAGGACCGTTATGAACACTGAAGCTTTCTTT. The encoded protein is CASRRTVMNTEAFF.

The CDR3 is CSASPPWGQETQYF. The CDR3 coding sequence is TGCAGTGCTAGCCCCCCGTGGGGTCAAGAGACCCAGTACTTC. The rearrangement joins TRBV20-1 to TRBJ2-5; D is undetermined. Germline loops: CDR1 DFQATT, CDR2 SNEGSKA (reference sequence). V gave up 3 bases and J gave up 2 bases, with 13 bases separating them. This CDR3 spans 14 amino acids.

This clonotype was seen a handful of times. The DNA for the CDR3 is TGCAGTGCTCCCGGACCCACTGGCACAGATACGCAGTATTTT. This translates into CSAPGPTGTDTQYF. This sequence joins TRBV20-1 and TRBJ2-3; D remains ambiguous. The V gene's germline CDR1 is DFQATT and CDR2 SNEGSKA (reference sequence). CDR3 length: 14 amino acids. The germline V and J ends were trimmed by 5 bases and 1 base, with 13 bases remaining between them.

This chain uses TRBV20-1 with TRBJ2-5, with D unclear. The germline V gene has CDR1 DFQATT and CDR2 SNEGSKA (reference sequence). The V gene lost 5 bases and the J gene lost 1 base, with 11 bases spanning the gap. CDR3 size: 13 residues. The CDR3 region is CSASQSSQETQYF. For the CDR3, the DNA is TGCAGTGCTTCCCAGTCGTCCCAAGAGACCCAGTACTTC.

The rearrangement uses TRBV18 and TRBJ2-4; no clear D gene. The CDR3 sequence is 16 residues long. The germline V and J ends were trimmed by 3 bases and 4 bases, with 16 bases remaining between them. Per the germline V gene, CDR1 is KGHSH and CDR2 is LQKENI. The chain's CDR3 is CASSPRPNGSKNIQYF. The CDR3 DNA is TGTGCCAGCTCACCTCGCCCTAACGGCAGTAAAAACATTCAGTACTTC.

This chain links TRBV4-3 with TRBJ2-6, with D possibly TRBD2 on 5 matching bases. The CDR3 totals 16 residues. V was trimmed by 1 base and J by 0 bases, leaving 7 bases between them. Germline V CDR1 and CDR2: LGHNA, YSLEER. CDR3 coding DNA: TGCGCCAGCAGCCAAGGGGGAGTCTCTGGGGCCAACGTCCTGACTTTC. This sequence encodes CASSQGGVSGANVLTF.

The rearrangement joins TRBV4-3 to TRBJ2-1; TRBD2 agrees at 7 bases. Germline V gene sequence: CDR1 LGHNA, CDR2 YSLEER. Unmatched junction bases numbered 6, after V lost 4 bases and J lost 6 bases. The CDR3 loop spans 14 amino acids. Written as DNA, the CDR3 is TGCGCCAGCAGCCTTTCCGGGACTATCAATGAGCAGTTCTTC. The encoded protein is CASSLSGTINEQFF.

The genes are TRBV11-2 and TRBJ1-1, with D possibly being TRBD1 (5 bases). V lost 4 bases and J 1 base, leaving 13 bases between the germline ends. This CDR3 is 15 amino acids long. Germline lookup yields CDR1 SGHAT and CDR2 FQNNGV. CDR3 in DNA: TGTGCCAGCAGCTCCTTTCGGGGACCGAACACTGAAGCTTTCTTT. Translating it yields CASSSFRGPNTEAFF.

The chain couples TRBV20-1 to TRBJ2-4; 7 bases agree with TRBD2. The J call may be incorrect, as the DNA end agrees better with TRBJ2-7. The CDR3 spans 15 residues. CDR1 and CDR2 (germline): DFQATT, SNEGSKA (reference sequence). CDR3 protein: CSARSNSGPDYEQYF. The CDR3 region has the DNA TGCAGTGCTCGATCCAATAGCGGGCCTGACTACGAGCAGTACTTC.

The chain uses TRBV6-5 and TRBJ1-5; D is undetermined. The ends were cut back, 5 bases at V and 5 bases at J, with 13 bases in the middle. CDR3 length equals 14 residues. Germline loops: CDR1 MNHEY, CDR2 SVGAGI. The CDR3 nucleotides are TGTGCCAGCAGTCCCTGGGCCCGGGATCAGCCCCAGCATTTT. It codes for CASSPWARDQPQHF.

This clonotype showed up just a few times. V and J are TRBV7-9 and TRBJ2-7, with a tentative D call TRBD2 (5 bases). CDR3 length: 16 residues. CDR1 and CDR2 from the germline V gene are SEHNR and FQNEAQ (reference sequence). V was pared by 5 bases and J by 0 bases, with 17 bases between. The CDR3 DNA is TGTGCCAGCAGCCCAACTTTGAGCGGACCCTCCTACGAGCAGTACTTC. Amino acid sequence: CASSPTLSGPSYEQYF. Using reference TRBV7-9 and TRBJ2-7 for the parts outside the CDR3, the full variable domain is DTGVSQNPRHKITKRGQNVTFRCDPISEHNRLYWYRQTLGQGPEFLTYFQNEAQLEKSRLLSDRFSAERPKGSFSTLEIQRTEQGDSAMYLCASSPTLSGPSYEQYFGPGTRLTVT.

V gene TRBV6-2 or TRBV6-3 combines with J gene TRBJ2-1; 7 positions match TRBD1. This CDR3 spans 13 amino acids. The ends lost 4 bases at V and 10 bases at J; junction bases unmatched: 7. Germline-derived CDR1 and CDR2 are MNHEY and SVGEGT. The chain's CDR3 is CASSSYRGREQFF. CDR3 sequence (DNA): TGTGCCAGCAGTTCCTACAGGGGTAGGGAGCAGTTCTTC.

The sample holds a few counts of this clonotype. The V call is TRBV5-1, the J call TRBJ1-5; 10 nucleotides agree with TRBD1. With 4 bases clipped from V and 7 bases from J, the junction kept 8 bases outside the gene matches. Per the germline V gene, CDR1 is SGHRS and CDR2 is YFSETQ. The CDR3 extends over 15 amino acids. CDR3 bases: TGCGCCAGCAGCCCCGGGACAGGGGACAACCAGCCCCAGCATTTT. Protein: CASSPGTGDNQPQHF.

V gene TRBV7-2 combines with J gene TRBJ2-2, with 7 bases fitting TRBD1. Germline V gives CDR1 SGHTA, CDR2 FQGNSA. Germline trimming cut 2 bases from V and 8 bases from J; bases unmatched to any gene: 11. This CDR3 comprises 16 residues. CDR3 bases: TGTGCCAGCAGCTTACTGTCCAGGGGGTTGAAGGGGGAGCTGTTTTTT. It codes for CASSLLSRGLKGELFF.

This chain links TRBV6-5 with TRBJ1-1, with D perhaps matching TRBD1 (6 bases). The CDR3 length is 14 residues. The germline gives CDR1 MNHEY, CDR2 SVGAGI. V was clipped by 6 bases and J by 6 bases, with 17 bases between them. The CDR3 sequence: CASSDRILVSEAFF. The DNA for the CDR3 is TGTGCCAGCAGCGACAGGATTTTGGTCTCTGAAGCTTTCTTT.

The rearrangement joins TRBV6-6 to TRBJ2-7; 9 bases match TRBD1. Germline values: CDR1 MNHNY, CDR2 SVGAGI (reference sequence). V trimming: 7 bases; J trimming: 2 bases; junction bases outside the gene matches: 6. There are 14 residues in the CDR3. The CDR3 nucleotides read TGTGCCAGCACCACCCGGGACAGGGCCTACGAGCAGTACTTC. As protein: CASTTRDRAYEQYF.

The rearrangement uses TRBV2 and TRBJ2-7; 8 positions agree with TRBD1. With 5 bases clipped from V and 6 bases from J, the junction kept 9 bases outside the gene matches. Germline assignment: CDR1 SNHLY and CDR2 FYNNEI. There are 14 residues in the CDR3. CDR3 sequence: CASSCGTGPREQYF. The CDR3 DNA reads TGTGCCAGCAGTTGCGGGACAGGCCCCCGCGAGCAGTACTTC.

CDR3 residues: CSVETQGVGYGYTF. The DNA of the CDR3 is TGCAGCGTTGAAACACAGGGGGTAGGCTATGGCTACACCTTC. The chain couples TRBV29-1 to TRBJ1-2; 8 positions agree with TRBD1. Per the germline V gene, CDR1 is SQVTM and CDR2 is ANQGSEA. With 2 bases clipped from V and 4 bases from J, the junction kept 6 bases outside the gene matches. The length of the CDR3 is 14 residues.